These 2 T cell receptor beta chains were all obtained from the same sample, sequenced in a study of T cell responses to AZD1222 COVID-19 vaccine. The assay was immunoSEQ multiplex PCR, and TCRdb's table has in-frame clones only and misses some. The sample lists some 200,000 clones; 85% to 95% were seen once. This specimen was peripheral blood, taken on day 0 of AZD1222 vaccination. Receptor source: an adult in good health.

CDR3 protein: CASRKLDGSSYNSPLHF. In DNA, the CDR3 is TGCGCCAGCAGAAAATTGGACGGGAGCTCCTATAATTCACCCCTCCACTTT. This rearrangement joins TRBV5-1 to TRBJ1-6; no clear D gene. Germline V gene data show CDR1 as SGHRS and CDR2 as YFSETQ. This CDR3 region has 17 residues. V lost 5 bases, J lost 0 bases, and 15 bases lay in between.

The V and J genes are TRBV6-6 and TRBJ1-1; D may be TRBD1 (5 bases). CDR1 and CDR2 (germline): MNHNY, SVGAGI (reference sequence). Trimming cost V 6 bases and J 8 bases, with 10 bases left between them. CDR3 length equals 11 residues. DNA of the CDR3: TGTGCCAGCAGCTGGGACGGAGAAGCTTTCTTT. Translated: CASSWDGEAFF.